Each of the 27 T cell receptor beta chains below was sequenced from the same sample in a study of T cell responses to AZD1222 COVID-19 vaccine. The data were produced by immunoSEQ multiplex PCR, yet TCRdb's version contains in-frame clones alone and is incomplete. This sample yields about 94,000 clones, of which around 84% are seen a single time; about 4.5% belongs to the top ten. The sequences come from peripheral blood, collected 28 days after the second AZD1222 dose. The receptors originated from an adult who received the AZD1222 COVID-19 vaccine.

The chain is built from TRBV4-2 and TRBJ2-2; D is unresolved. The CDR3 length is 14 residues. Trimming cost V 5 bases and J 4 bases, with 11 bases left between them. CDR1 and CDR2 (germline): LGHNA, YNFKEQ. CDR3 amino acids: CASSSTRVTGELFF. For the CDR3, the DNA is TGTGCCAGCAGCTCGACCCGGGTCACCGGGGAGCTGTTTTTT.

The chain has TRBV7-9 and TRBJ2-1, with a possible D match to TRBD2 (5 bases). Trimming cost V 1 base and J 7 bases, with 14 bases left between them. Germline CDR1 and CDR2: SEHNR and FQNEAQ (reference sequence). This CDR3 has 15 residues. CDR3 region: CASSLGGPAGNEQFF. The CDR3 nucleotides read TGTGCCAGCAGCTTAGGCGGGCCAGCTGGAAATGAGCAGTTCTTC.

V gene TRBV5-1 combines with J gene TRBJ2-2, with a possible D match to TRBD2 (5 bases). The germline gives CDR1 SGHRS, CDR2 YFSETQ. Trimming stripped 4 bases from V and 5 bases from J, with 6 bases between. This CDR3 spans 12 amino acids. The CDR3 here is CASSPGTGELFF. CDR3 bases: TGCGCCAGCAGCCCGGGGACCGGGGAGCTGTTTTTT.

CDR3 loop: CASSRGALLGYTF. CDR3 coding DNA: TGTGCCAGCAGTAGGGGGGCTCTGTTAGGCTACACCTTC. The chain joins TRBV27 to TRBJ1-2; maybe TRBD1 (6 bases). CDR1 is MNHEY, CDR2 SMNVEV, per germline (reference sequence). The CDR3 is 13 amino acids. Trimming stripped 5 bases from V and 8 bases from J, with 15 bases between.

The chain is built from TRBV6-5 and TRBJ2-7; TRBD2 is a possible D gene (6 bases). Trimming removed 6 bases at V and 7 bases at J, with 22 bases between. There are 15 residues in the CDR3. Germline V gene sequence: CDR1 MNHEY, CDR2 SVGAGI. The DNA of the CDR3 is TGTGCCAGCAGACCCCTAGCGACAAAAGGGAAGGAGCAGTACTTC. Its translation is CASRPLATKGKEQYF.

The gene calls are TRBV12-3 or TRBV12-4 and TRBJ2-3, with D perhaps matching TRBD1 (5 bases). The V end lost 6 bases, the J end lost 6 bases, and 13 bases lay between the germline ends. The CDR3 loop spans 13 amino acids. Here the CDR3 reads CASRKGFTDTQYF. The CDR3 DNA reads TGTGCCAGCAGGAAGGGGTTTACCGATACGCAGTATTTT.

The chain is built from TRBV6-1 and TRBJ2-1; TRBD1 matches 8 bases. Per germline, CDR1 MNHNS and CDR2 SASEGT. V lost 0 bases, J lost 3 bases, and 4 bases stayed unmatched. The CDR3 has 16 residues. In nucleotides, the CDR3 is TGTGCCAGCAGTGAAGCGACAGGGGCGAGCTACAATGAGCAGTTCTTC. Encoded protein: CASSEATGASYNEQFF.

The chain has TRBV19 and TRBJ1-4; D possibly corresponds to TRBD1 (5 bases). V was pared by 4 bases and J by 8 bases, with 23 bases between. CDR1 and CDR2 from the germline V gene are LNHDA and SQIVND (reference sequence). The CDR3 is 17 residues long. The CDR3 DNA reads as TGTGCCAGTAGTACCCACATATCAAGGGGAATGCACGAAAAACTGTTTTTT. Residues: CASSTHISRGMHEKLFF.

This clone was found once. The CDR3 coding sequence is TGCGCCAGCAGCTTCTCCCGGTCTAACACTGAAGCTTTCTTT. It encodes CASSFSRSNTEAFF. The rearrangement joins TRBV5-1 to TRBJ1-1; D uncertain. Germline CDR1 SGHRS, CDR2 YFSETQ. Trimming pared 2 bases from V and 2 bases from J, leaving 10 bases between. The CDR3 spans 14 residues.

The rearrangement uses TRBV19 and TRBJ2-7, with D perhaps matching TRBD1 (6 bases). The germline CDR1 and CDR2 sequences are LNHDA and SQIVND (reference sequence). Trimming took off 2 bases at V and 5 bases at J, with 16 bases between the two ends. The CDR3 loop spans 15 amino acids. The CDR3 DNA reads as TGTGCCAGTAGTATAACGAACAGGGTAATCGACGAGCAGTACTTC. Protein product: CASSITNRVIDEQYF.

The CDR3 region is CASSRIIGTVNTGELFF. The CDR3 nucleotides are TGCGCCAGCAGCCGAATAATCGGGACAGTCAACACCGGGGAGCTGTTTTTT. The chain has TRBV4-1 and TRBJ2-2; 7 bases match TRBD1. Germline V lookup: CDR1 MGHRA, CDR2 YSYEKL. This CDR3 has 17 residues. The ends lost 4 bases at V and 2 bases at J; junction bases unmatched: 10.

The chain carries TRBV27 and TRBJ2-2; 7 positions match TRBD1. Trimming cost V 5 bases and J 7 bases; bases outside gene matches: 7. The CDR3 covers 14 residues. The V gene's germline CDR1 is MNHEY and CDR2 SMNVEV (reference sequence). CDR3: CASSATQGRGELFF. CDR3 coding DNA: TGTGCCAGCAGTGCCACACAGGGGCGCGGGGAGCTGTTTTTT.

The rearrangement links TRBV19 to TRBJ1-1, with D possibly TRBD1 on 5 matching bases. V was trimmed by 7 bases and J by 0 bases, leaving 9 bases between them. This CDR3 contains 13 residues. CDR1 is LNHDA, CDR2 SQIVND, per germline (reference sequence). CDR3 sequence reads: CASNEGLNTEAFF. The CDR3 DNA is TGTGCCAGTAATGAGGGGTTGAACACTGAAGCTTTCTTT.

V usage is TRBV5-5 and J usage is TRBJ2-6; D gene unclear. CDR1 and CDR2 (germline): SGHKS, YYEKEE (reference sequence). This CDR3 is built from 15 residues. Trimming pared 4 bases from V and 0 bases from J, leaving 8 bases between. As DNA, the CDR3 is TGTGCCAGCAGCCACGTATTCTCTGGGGCCAACGTCCTGACTTTC. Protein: CASSHVFSGANVLTF.

CDR3 nucleotides: TGTGCCACGTCCGGGACTATTGCCTACGAGCAGTACTTC. Its translation is CATSGTIAYEQYF. The J gene is TRBJ2-7, the V gene TRBV19; 7 nucleotides align to TRBD2. This CDR3 region has 13 residues. Germline CDR1 is LNHDA and CDR2 is SQIVND (reference sequence). V dropped 10 bases and J dropped 2; count of bases not matched to a gene: 8.

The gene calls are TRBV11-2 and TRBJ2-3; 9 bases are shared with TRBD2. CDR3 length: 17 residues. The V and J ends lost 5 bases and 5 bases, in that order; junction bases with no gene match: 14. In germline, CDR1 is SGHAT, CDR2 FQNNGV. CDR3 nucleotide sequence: TGTGCCAGCAGCCTGAGCGGACTAGCGAGGGGTGGAGATACGCAGTATTTT. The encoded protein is CASSLSGLARGGDTQYF.

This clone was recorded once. The CDR3 DNA reads as TGTGCCAGCAGCCCGGCGGGACTAGCGGGAGGGGGGGCCAAAAACATTCAGTACTTC. Residues: CASSPAGLAGGGAKNIQYF. This chain links TRBV11-2 with TRBJ2-4; 16 positions match TRBD2. The CDR3 runs to 19 residues. Germline CDR1 reads SGHAT; CDR2 reads FQNNGV. The V gene end was trimmed by 5 bases and the J gene end by 1 base; junction bases not matched to a gene: 8.

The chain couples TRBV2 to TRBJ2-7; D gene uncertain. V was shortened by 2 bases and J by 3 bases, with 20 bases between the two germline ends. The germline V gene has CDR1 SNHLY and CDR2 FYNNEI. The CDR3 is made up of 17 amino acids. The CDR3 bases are TGTGCCAGCAGTGAACCGCAGACTGTTGGGCTAAGCTACGAGCAGTACTTC. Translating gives CASSEPQTVGLSYEQYF.

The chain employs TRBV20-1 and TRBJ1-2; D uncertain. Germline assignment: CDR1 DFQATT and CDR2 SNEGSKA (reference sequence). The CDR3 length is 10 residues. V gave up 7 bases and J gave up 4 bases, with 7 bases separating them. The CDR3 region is CSGMSYGYTF. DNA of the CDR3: TGCAGTGGTATGTCCTATGGCTACACCTTC.

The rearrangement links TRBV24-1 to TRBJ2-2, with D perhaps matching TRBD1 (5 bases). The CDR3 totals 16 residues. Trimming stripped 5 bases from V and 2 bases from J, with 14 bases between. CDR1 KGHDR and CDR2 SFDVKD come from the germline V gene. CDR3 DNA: TGTGCCACCAGTGGTCAGGGCCGCATAAACACCGGGGAGCTGTTTTTT. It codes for CATSGQGRINTGELFF.

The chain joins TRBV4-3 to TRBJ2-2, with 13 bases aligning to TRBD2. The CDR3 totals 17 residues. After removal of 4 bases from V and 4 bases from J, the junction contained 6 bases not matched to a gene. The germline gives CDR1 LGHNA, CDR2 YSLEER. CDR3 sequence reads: CASSPTSGRARTGELFF. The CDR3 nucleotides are TGCGCCAGCAGCCCAACTAGCGGGAGGGCCCGCACCGGGGAGCTGTTTTTT.

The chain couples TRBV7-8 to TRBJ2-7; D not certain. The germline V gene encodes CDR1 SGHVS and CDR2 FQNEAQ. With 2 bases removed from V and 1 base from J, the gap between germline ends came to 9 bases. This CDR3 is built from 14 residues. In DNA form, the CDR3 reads TGTGCCAGCAGCTTATCCTATGGGTCCTACGAGCAGTACTTC. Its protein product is CASSLSYGSYEQYF.

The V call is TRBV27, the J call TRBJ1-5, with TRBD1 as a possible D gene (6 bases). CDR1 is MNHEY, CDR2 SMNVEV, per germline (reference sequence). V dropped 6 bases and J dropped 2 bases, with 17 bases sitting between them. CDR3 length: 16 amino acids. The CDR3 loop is CASRMTGALGNQPQHF. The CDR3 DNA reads TGTGCCAGCAGGATGACAGGTGCTTTAGGCAATCAGCCCCAGCATTTT.

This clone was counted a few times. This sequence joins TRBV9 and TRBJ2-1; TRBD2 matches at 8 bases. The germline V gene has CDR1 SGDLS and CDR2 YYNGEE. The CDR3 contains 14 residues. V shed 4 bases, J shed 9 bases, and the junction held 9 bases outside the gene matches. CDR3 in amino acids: CASSPPTSEAEQFF. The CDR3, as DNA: TGTGCCAGCAGCCCTCCGACTAGCGAAGCTGAGCAGTTCTTC. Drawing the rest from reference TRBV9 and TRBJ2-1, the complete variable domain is DSGVTQTPKHLITATGQRVTLRCSPRSGDLSVYWYQQSLDQGLQFLIQYYNGEERAKGNILERFSAQQFPDLHSELNLSSLELGDSALYFCASSPPTSEAEQFFGPGTRLTVL.

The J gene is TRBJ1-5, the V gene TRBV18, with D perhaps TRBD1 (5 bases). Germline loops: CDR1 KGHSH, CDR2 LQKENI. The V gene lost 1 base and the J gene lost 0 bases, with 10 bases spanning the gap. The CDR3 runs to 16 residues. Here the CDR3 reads CASSPLRARSNQPQHF. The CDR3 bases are TGTGCCAGCTCACCACTCAGGGCCCGTAGCAATCAGCCCCAGCATTTT.

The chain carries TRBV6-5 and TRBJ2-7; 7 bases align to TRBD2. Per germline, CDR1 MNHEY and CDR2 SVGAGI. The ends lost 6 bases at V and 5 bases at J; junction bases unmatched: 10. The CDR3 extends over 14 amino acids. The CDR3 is CASSLDSGVDEQYF. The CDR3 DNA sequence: TGTGCCAGCAGCCTTGACAGCGGGGTTGACGAGCAGTACTTC.

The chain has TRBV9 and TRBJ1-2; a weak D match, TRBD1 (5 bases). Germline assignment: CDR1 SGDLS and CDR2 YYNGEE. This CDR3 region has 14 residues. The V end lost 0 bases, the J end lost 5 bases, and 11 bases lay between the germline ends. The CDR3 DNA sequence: TGTGCCAGCAGCGTAGAGGCAGGGATATATGGCTACACCTTC. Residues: CASSVEAGIYGYTF.